This T cell receptor beta chain emerged from a study of blood T cell repertoires in COVID-19. Overall study: COVID-19 samples collected from the United States, Italy and Spain covered acute and convalescent phases. PBMCs, B-cell-depleted T cells, or T cells provided the cDNA or gDNA that made up the material.

As handled by the study authors: Using reference gene primer amplification, nucleated cell counts were estimated. Using immunoSEQ multiplex PCR, the repertoire was profiled, and TCRdb retains in-frame clones only, with some absent. V and J calls plus clone size are reproduced from that table; the DNA served to infer D and trimming. The table includes just over 50,000 clones, approximately 84% detected once. The ends lost 1 base at V and 4 bases at J; junction bases unmatched: 4. Germline lookup yields CDR1 KGHSH and CDR2 LQKENI. This CDR3 region has 16 residues. The specimen was peripheral blood. This sequence originates from a human donor with active COVID-19. The donor label of this sample is uncertain. This chain links TRBV18 with TRBJ2-1, with 10 bases that match TRBD2. The CDR3 nucleotides are TGTGCCAGCTCACCACTAAGCGGGGGGGGTTACAATGAGCAGTTCTTC. This gives the protein CASSPLSGGGYNEQFF.